The clone carrying this TCR beta chain was found many times. Its target is unknown. This sample was taken from a study of HIV-infected patients and healthy controls. Whole-study context: Total CDR3 counts per chain did not differ significantly between patients and controls.

Study conclusions and caveats: HIV+ repertoires were severely depleted of MAIT alpha-chain CDR3s, unlike healthy controls.

CDR1 is MNHNS and CDR2 is SASEGT in the germline V gene. V lost 8 bases and J lost 4, with 14 bases in between. CDR3 size: 13 residues. Whole blood was used without fractionation, so all unsorted peripheral T cells were included. 400 to 550 ng RNA was reverse transcribed with alpha and beta constant-region primers. Each of the alpha and beta chains got its own library through chain-specific third strand synthesis with indices. One entry per CDR3 protein, called by TCRdb with MiXCR from the 5' RACE reads. Of 12,000 or so distinct CDR3 sequences in the sample, around 9.3% were seen once. Sequenced here: blood, sampled before antiretroviral therapy. The chain joins TRBV6-1 to TRBJ2-5; the D gene could be TRBD1 or TRBD2 (5 bases each). The TCR comes from an adult with HIV infection. The donor label of this sample is uncertain. CDR3 amino acids: CASLLGGPETQYF. The DNA of the CDR3 is TGTGCCAGCCTACTTGGGGGACCAGAGACCCAGTACTTC.